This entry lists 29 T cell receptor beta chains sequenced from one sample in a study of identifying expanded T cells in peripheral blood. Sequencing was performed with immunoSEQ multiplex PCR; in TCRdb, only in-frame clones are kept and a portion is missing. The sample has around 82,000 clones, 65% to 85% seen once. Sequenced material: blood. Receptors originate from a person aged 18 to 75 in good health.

DNA of the CDR3: TGTGCCAGTACCTCATCAACAGGGGGCAGTGAAAAACTGTTTTTT. This encodes CASTSSTGGSEKLFF. This chain uses TRBV19 with TRBJ1-4; 9 nucleotides line up with TRBD1. The CDR3 is 15 residues long. V shed 7 bases and J 7 bases; nucleotides not matched to a gene: 10. The germline V gene has CDR1 LNHDA and CDR2 SQIVND (reference sequence). Based on the CDR3 plus reference TRBV19 and TRBJ1-4, the full variable domain is DGGITQSPKYLFRKEGQNVTLSCEQNLNHDAMYWYRQDPGQGLRLIYYSQIVNDFQKGDIAEGYSVSREKKESFPLTVTSAQKNPTAFYLCASTSSTGGSEKLFFGSGTQLSVL.

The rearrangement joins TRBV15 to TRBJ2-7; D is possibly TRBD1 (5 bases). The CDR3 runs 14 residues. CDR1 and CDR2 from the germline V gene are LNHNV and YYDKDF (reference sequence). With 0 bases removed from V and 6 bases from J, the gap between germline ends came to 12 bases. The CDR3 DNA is TGTGCCACCAGCAGAGAGTACCAGGGTGGCGAGCAGTACTTC. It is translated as CATSREYQGGEQYF.

The CDR3 is CASSYYSYLANEKLFF. Here the CDR3 DNA reads TGTGCCAGCAGTTACTACAGCTACCTGGCTAATGAAAAACTGTTTTTT. V gene TRBV6-5 combines with J gene TRBJ1-4; D not resolved. Germline V gene data show CDR1 as MNHEY and CDR2 as SVGAGI. Trimming removed 1 base from V and 3 bases from J, with 12 bases in between. The CDR3 contains 16 residues.

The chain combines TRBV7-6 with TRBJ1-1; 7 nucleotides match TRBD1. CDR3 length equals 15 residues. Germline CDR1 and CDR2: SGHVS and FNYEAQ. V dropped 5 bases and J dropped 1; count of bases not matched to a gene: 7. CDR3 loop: CASSHGTVTNTEAFF. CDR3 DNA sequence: TGTGCCAGCAGCCACGGGACAGTGACGAACACTGAAGCTTTCTTT.

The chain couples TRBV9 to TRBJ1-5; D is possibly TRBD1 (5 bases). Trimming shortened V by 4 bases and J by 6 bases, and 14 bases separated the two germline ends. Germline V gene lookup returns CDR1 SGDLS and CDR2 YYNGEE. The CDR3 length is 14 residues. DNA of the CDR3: TGTGCCAGCAGCACCGATTGGGGGACTCAGCCCCAGCATTTT. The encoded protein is CASSTDWGTQPQHF.

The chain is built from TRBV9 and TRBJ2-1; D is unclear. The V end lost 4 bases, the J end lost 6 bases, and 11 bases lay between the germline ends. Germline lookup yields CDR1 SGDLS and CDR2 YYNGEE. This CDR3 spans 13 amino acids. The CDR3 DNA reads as TGTGCCAGCAGCACCGGGCCTACCAATGAGCAGTTCTTC. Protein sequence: CASSTGPTNEQFF.

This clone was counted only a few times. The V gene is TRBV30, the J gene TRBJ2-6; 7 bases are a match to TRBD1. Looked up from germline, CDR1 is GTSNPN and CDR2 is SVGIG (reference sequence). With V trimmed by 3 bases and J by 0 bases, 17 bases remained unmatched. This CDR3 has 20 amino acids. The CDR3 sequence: CAWSRFTGDILHSGANVLTF. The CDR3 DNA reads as TGTGCCTGGAGCCGCTTTACAGGGGACATACTCCACTCTGGGGCCAACGTCCTGACTTTC. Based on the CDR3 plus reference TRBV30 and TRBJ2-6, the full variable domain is SQTIHQWPATLVQPVGSPLSLECTVEGTSNPNLYWYRQAAGRGLQLLFYSVGIGQISSEVPQNLSASRPQDRQFILSSKKLLLSDSGFYLCAWSRFTGDILHSGANVLTFGAGSRLTVL.

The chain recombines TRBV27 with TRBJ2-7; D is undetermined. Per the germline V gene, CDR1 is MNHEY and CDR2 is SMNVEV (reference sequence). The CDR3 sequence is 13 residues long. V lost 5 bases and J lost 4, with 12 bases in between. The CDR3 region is CASSPTLRYEQYF. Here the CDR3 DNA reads TGTGCCAGCAGTCCGACTCTGAGGTACGAGCAGTACTTC.

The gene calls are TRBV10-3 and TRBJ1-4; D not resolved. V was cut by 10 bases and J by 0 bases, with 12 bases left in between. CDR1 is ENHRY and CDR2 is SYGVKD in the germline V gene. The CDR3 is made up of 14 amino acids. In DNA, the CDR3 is TGTGCCACGAGGAAGACTACAACTAATGAAAAACTGTTTTTT. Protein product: CATRKTTTNEKLFF.

Here the CDR3 DNA reads TGTGCCAGCAGTTACTCGCGCAGCTATGGCTACACCTTC. This sequence encodes CASSYSRSYGYTF. V and J are TRBV6-5 and TRBJ1-2; D remains ambiguous. CDR3 length: 13 residues. Germline V lookup: CDR1 MNHEY, CDR2 SVGAGI. Deletions cut 0 bases from V and 4 bases from J, with 6 bases between.

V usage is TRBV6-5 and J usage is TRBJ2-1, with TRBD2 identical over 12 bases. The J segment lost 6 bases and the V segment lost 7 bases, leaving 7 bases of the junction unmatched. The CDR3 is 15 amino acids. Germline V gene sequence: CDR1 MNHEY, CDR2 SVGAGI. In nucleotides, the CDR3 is TGTGCCAGCACCCTGACTAGCGGGAGTTTCAATGAGCAGTTCTTC. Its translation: CASTLTSGSFNEQFF.

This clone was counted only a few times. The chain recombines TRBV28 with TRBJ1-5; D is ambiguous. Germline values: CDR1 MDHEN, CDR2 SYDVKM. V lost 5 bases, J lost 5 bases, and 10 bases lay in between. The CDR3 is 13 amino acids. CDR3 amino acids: CASSRETHQPQHF. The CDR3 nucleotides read TGTGCCAGCAGTCGCGAGACCCATCAGCCCCAGCATTTT.

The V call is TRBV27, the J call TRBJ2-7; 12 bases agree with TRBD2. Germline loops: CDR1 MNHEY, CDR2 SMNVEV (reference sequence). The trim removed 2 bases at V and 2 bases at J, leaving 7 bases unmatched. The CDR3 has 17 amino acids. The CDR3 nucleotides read TGTGCCAGCAGTTTACGCCTAGCGGGAGGGCCCCCCTACGAGCAGTACTTC. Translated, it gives CASSLRLAGGPPYEQYF.

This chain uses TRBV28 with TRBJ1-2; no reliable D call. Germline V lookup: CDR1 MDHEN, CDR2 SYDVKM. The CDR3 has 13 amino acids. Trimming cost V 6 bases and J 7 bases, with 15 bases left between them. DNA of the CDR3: TGTGCCAGCAGCAACCCCCCGGCGAGTGGCTACACCTTC. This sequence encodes CASSNPPASGYTF.

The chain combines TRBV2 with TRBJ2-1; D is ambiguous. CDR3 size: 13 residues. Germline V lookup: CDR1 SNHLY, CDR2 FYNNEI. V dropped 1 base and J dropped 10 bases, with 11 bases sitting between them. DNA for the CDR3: TGTGCCAGCAGTGAAGGTAGAGTAAACGAGCAGTTCTTC. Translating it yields CASSEGRVNEQFF.

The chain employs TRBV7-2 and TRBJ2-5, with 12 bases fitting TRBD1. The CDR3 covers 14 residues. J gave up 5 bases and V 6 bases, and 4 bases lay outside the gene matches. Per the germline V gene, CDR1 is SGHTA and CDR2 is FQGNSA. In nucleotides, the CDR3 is TGTGCCAGCAGTCGGGACAGGGGGCGGGAGACCCAGTACTTC. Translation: CASSRDRGRETQYF. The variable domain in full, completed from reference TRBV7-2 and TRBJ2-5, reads GAGVSQSPSNKVTEKGKDVELRCDPISGHTALYWYRQSLGQGLEFLIYFQGNSAPDKSGLPSDRFSAERTGGSVSTLTIQRTQQEDSAVYLCASSRDRGRETQYFGPGTRLLVL.

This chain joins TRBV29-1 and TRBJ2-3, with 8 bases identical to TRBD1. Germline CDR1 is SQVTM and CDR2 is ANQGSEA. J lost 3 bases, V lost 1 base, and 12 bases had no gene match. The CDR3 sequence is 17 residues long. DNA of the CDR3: TGCAGCGTTGAAGGCGGGTGGGCAGGGGGCCTGACAGATACGCAGTATTTT. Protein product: CSVEGGWAGGLTDTQYF.

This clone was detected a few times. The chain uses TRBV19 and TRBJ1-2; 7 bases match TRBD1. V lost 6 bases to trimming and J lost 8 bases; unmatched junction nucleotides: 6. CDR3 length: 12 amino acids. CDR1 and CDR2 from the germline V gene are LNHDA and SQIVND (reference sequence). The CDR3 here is CASRLQGEGYTF. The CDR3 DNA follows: TGTGCCAGTAGGCTGCAGGGGGAGGGCTACACCTTC.

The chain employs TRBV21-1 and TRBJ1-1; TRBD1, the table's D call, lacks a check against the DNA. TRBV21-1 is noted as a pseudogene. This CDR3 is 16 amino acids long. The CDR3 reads CASSKKRSSGNTEAFF. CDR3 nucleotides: TGTGCCAGCAGCAAAAAAAGGTCGTCAGGGAACACTGAAGCTTTCTTT.

CDR3 in amino acids: CASSPTLAYNEQFF. The CDR3 DNA is TGTGCCAGCAGCCCCACTCTAGCCTACAATGAGCAGTTCTTC. The chain carries TRBV7-3 and TRBJ2-1; no firm D call. V was shortened by 5 bases and J by 2 bases, with 10 bases between the two germline ends. The CDR3 is 14 amino acids. Per the germline V gene, CDR1 is SGHTA and CDR2 is FQGTGA.

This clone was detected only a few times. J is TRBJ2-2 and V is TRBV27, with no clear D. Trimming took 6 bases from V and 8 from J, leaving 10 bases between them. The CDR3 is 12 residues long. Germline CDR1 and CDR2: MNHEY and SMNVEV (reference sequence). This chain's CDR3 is CASSHGTGELFF. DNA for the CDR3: TGTGCCAGCAGCCACGGCACAGGGGAGCTGTTTTTT.

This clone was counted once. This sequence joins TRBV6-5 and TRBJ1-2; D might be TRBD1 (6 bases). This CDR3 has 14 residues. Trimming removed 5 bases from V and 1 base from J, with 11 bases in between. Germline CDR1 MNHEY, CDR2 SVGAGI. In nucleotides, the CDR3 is TGTGCCAGCAGTCCCGGACAGAATAACTATGGCTACACCTTC. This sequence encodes CASSPGQNNYGYTF.

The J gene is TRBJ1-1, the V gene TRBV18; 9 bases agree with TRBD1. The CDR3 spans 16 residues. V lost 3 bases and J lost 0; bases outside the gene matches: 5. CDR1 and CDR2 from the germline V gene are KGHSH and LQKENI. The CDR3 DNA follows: TGTGCCAGCTCACCCGGGACAGGGAGGGTGAACACTGAAGCTTTCTTT. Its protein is CASSPGTGRVNTEAFF.

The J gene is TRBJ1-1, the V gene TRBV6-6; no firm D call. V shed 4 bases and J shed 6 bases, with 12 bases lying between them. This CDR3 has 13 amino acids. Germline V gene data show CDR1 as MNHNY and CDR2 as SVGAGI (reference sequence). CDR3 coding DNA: TGTGCCAGCAGTTCAGGATTGACCTCTGAAGCTTTCTTT. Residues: CASSSGLTSEAFF.

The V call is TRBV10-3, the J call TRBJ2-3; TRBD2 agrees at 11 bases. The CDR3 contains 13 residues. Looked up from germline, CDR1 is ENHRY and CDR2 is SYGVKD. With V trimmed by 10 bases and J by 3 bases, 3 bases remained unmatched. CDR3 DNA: TGTGCCACCCTAGCGGGAGGTACAGATACGCAGTATTTT. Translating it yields CATLAGGTDTQYF.

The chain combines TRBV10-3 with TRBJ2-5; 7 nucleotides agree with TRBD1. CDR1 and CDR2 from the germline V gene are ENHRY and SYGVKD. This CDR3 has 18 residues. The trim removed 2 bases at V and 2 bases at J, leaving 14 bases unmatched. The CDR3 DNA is TGTGCCATCAGTGAGCGGTGGACAGGTCAATCGATTCAAGAGACCCAGTACTTC. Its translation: CAISERWTGQSIQETQYF.

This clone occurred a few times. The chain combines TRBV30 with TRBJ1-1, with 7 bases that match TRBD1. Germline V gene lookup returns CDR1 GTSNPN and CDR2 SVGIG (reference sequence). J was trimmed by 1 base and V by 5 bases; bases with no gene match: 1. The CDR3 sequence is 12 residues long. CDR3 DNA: TGTGCCTGGGGACAGGAGAACACTGAAGCTTTCTTT. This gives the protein CAWGQENTEAFF.

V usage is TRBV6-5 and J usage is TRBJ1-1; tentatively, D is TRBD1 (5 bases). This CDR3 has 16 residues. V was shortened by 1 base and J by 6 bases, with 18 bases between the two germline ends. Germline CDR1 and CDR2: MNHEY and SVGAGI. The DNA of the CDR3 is TGTGCCAGCAGTTACTATACGACAGTTCAGGATGCTGAAGCTTTCTTT. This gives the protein CASSYYTTVQDAEAFF.

CDR3 DNA: TGTGCCAGCAGCTCAGGGGCCTCCTCAGATACGCAGTATTTT. Encoded protein: CASSSGASSDTQYF. The V call is TRBV7-3, the J call TRBJ2-3, with D possibly being TRBD1 (6 bases). CDR1 and CDR2 from the germline V gene are SGHTA and FQGTGA. Trimming took 4 bases from V and 4 from J, leaving 12 bases between them. There are 14 residues in the CDR3.